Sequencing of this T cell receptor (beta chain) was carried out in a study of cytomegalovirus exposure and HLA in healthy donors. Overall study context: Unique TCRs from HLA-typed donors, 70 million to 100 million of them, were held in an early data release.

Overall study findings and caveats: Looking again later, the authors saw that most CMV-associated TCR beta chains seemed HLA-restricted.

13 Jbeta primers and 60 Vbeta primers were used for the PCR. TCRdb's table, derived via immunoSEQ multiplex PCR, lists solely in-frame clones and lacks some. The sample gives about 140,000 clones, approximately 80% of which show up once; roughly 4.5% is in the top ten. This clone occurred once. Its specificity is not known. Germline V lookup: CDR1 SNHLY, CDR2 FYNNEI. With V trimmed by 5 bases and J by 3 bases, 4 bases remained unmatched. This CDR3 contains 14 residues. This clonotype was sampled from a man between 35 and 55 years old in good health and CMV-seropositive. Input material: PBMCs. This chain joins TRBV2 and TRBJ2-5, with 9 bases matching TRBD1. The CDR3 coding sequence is TGTGCCAGCAGTTACAGGGGGCCGAAAGAGACCCAGTACTTC. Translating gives CASSYRGPKETQYF.